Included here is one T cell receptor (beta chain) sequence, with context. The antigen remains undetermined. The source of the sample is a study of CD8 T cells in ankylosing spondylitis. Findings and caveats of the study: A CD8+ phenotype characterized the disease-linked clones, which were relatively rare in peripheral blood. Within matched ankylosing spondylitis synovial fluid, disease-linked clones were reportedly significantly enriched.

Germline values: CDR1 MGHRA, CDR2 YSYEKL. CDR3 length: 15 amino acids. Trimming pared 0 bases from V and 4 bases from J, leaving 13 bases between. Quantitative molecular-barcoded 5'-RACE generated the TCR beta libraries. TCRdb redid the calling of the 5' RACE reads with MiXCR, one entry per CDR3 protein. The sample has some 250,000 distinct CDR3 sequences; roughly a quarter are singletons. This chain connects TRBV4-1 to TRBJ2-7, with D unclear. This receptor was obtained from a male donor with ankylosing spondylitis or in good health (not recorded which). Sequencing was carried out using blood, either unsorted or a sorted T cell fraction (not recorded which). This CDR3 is CASSQEAAQYYEQYF. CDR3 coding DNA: TGCGCCAGCAGCCAAGAGGCAGCACAGTATTACGAGCAGTACTTC.